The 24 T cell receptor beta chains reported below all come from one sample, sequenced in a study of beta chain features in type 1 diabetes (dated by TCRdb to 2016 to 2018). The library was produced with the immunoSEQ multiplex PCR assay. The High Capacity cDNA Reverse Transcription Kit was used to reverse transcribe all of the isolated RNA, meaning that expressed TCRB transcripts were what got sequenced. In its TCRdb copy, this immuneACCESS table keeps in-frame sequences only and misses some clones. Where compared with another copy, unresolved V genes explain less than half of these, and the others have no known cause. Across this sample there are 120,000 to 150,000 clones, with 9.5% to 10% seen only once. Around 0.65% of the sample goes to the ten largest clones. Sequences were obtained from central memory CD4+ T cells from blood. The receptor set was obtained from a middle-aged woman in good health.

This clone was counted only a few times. The CDR3 sequence is CASSRGGVTRIYEQYF. The CDR3 DNA is TGCGCCAGCAGCCGCGGGGGGGTCACACGGATCTACGAGCAGTACTTC. V and J are TRBV4-3 and TRBJ2-7; 9 bases agree with TRBD2. With V trimmed by 4 bases and J by 3 bases, 10 bases remained unmatched. The CDR3 sequence is 16 residues long. Germline CDR1 is LGHNA and CDR2 is YSLEER.

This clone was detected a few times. CDR3 in amino acids: CASSPGLNSGNTIYF. The DNA of the CDR3 is TGTGCCAGCAGTCCGGGACTCAACTCTGGAAACACCATATATTTT. This chain joins TRBV6-5 and TRBJ1-3; D may be TRBD1 (5 bases). The germline V gene encodes CDR1 MNHEY and CDR2 SVGAGI. This CDR3 is 15 amino acids long. Trimming removed 5 bases at V and 0 bases at J, with 11 bases between.

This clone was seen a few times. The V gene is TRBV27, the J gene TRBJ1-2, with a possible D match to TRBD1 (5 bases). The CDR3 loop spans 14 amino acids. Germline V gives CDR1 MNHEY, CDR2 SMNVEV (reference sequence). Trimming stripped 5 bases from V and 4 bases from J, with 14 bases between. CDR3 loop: CASSPRLDSYGYTF. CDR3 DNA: TGTGCCAGCAGTCCGCGACTCGACAGCTATGGCTACACCTTC.

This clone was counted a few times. CDR3 amino acids: CASARQAGGYTF. In DNA form, the CDR3 reads TGTGCCAGCGCACGACAGGCCGGCGGCTACACCTTC. The chain is built from TRBV9 and TRBJ1-2; D is perhaps TRBD1 (6 bases). Germline CDR1 is SGDLS and CDR2 is YYNGEE. This CDR3 has 12 residues. Trimming left V 7 bases short and J 8 bases short, with 15 bases between.

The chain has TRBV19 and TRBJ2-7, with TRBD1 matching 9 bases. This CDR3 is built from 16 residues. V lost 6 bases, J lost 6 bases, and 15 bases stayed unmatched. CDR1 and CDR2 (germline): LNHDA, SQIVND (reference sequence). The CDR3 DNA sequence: TGTGCCAGTAGGCATACAGGGGGCTCCACGGGGGGCGAGCAGTACTTC. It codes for CASRHTGGSTGGEQYF.

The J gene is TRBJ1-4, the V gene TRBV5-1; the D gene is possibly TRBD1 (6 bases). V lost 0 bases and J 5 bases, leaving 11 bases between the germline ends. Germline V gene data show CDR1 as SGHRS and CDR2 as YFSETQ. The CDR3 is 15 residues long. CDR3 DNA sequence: TGCGCCAGCAGCTTGGCCCTCACAGGGAATGAAAAACTGTTTTTT. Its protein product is CASSLALTGNEKLFF.

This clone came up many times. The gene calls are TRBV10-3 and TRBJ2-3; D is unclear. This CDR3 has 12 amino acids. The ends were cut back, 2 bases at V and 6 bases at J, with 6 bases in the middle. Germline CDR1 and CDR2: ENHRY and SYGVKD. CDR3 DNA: TGTGCCATCAGTGAGGTACAGGATACGCAGTATTTT. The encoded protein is CAISEVQDTQYF.

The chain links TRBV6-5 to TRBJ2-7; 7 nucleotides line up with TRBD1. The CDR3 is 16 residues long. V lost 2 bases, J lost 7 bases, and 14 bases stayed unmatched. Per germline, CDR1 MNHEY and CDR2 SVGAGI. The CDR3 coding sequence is TGTGCCAGCAGTTACCGCAAATCGACAGGGACGGGAGAGCAGTACTTC. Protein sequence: CASSYRKSTGTGEQYF.

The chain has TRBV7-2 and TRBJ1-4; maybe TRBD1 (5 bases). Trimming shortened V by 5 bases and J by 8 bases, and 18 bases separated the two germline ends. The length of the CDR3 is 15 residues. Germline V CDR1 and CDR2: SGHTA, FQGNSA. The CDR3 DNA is TGTGCCAGCAGCCCTGGGGCCCAAGAAGGGGAAAAACTGTTTTTT. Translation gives CASSPGAQEGEKLFF. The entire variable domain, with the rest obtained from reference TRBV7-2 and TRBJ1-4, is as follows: GAGVSQSPSNKVTEKGKDVELRCDPISGHTALYWYRQSLGQGLEFLIYFQGNSAPDKSGLPSDRFSAERTGGSVSTLTIQRTQQEDSAVYLCASSPGAQEGEKLFFGSGTQLSVL.

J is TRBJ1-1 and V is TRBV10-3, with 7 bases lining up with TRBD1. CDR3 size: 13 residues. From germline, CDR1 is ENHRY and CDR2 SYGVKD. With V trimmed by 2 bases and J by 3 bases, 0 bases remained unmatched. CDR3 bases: TGTGCCATCAGTGAGACAGGGGACACTGAAGCTTTCTTT. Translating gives CAISETGDTEAFF.

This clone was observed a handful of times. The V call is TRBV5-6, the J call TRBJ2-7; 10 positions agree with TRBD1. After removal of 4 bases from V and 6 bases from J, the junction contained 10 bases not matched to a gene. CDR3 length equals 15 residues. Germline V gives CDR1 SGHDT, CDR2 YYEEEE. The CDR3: CASSLVDRDRGEQYF. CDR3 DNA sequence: TGTGCCAGCAGCCTGGTTGACCGGGACAGGGGCGAGCAGTACTTC.

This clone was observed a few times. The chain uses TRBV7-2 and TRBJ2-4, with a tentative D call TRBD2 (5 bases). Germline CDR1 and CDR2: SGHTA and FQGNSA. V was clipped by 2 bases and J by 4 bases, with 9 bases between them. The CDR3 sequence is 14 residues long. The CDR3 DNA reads TGTGCCAGCAGCTTACTGCGGGCAAAAAACATTCAGTACTTC. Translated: CASSLLRAKNIQYF.

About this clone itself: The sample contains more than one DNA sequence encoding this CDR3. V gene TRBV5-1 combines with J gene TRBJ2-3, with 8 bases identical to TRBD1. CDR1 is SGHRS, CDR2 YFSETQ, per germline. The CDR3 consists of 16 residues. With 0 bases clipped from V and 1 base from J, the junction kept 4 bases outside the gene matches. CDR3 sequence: CASSLDGQGGTDTQYF. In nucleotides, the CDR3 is TGCGCCAGCAGCTTGGACGGACAGGGAGGCACAGATACGCAGTATTTT.

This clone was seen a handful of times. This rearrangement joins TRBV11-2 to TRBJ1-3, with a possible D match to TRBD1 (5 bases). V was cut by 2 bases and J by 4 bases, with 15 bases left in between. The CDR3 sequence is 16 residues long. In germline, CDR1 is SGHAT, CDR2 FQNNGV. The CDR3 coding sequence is TGTGCCAGCAGCTTACAGGGAATGGCTGCAGGAAACACCATATATTTT. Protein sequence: CASSLQGMAAGNTIYF.

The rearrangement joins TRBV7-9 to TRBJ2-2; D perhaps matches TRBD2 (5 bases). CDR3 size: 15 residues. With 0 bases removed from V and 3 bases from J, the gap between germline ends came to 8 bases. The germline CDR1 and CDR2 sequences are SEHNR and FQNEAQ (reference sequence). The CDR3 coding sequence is TGTGCCAGCAGCTTAGCCAGCGGCTACACCGGGGAGCTGTTTTTT. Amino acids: CASSLASGYTGELFF.

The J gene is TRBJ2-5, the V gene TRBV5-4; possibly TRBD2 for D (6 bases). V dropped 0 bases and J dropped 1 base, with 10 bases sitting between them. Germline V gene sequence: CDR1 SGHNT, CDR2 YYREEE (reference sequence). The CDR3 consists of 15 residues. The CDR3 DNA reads TGTGCCAGCAGCTTGGCTCGGGGACTCCAAGAGACCCAGTACTTC. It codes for CASSLARGLQETQYF.

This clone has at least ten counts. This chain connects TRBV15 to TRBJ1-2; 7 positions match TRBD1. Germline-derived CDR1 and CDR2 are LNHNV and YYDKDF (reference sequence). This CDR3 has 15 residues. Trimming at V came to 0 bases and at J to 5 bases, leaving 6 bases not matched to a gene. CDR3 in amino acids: CATSRDGTESYGYTF. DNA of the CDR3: TGTGCCACCAGCAGAGATGGGACAGAGAGTTATGGCTACACCTTC.

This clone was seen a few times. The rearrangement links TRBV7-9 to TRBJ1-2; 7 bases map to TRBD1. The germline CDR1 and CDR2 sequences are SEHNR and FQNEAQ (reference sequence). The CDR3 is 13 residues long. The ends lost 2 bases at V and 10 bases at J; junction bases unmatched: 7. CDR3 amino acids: CASSLRGQPNYTF. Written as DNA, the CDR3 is TGTGCCAGCAGCTTAAGGGGACAGCCAAACTACACCTTC.

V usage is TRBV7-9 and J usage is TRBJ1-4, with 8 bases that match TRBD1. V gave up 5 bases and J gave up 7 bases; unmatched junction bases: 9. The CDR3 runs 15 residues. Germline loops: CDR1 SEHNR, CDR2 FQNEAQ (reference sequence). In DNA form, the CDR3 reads TGTGCCAGCAGCCCGTACAGGGGGTCCGGTGAAAAACTGTTTTTT. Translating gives CASSPYRGSGEKLFF.

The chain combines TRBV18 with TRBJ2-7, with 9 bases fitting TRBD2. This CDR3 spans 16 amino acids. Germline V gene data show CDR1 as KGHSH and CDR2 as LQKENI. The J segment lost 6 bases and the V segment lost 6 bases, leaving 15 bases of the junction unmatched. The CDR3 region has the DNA TGTGCCAGCTCCTCCCTTAGGGCTAGCGGGGTCGGCGAGCAGTACTTC. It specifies CASSSLRASGVGEQYF.

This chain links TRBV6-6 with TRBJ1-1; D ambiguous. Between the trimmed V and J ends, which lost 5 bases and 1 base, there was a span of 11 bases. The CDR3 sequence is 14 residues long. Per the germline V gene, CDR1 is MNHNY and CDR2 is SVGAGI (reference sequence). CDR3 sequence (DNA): TGTGCCAGCAGTCCTAATCGGGGGAACACTGAAGCTTTCTTT. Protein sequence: CASSPNRGNTEAFF.

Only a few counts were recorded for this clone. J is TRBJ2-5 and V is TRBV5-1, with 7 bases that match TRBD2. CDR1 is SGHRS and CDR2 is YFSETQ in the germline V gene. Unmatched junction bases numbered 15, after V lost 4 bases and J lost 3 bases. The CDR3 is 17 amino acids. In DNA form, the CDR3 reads TGCGCCAGCAGCCCCGCACCCCCGGGCGGGGGAGAAGAGACCCAGTACTTC. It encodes CASSPAPPGGGEETQYF.

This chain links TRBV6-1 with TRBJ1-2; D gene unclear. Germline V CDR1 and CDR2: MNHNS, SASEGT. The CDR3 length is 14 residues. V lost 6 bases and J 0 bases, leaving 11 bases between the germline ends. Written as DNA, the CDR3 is TGTGCCAGCAGCTCATCCTTAGCTAACTATGGCTACACCTTC. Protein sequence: CASSSSLANYGYTF.

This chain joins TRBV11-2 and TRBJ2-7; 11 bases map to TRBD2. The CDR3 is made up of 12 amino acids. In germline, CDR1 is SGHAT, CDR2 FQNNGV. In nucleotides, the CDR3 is TGTGTAAGGACTAGCGGGTTCTACGAGCAGTACTTC. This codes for CVRTSGFYEQYF.